This T cell receptor beta chain was documented in a study of CD8+CD57+ T cells in acquired aplastic anemia. Study at large: Sorted CD4+ and CD8+ cell DNA averaged roughly 3.2 ug. Healthy donor sequencing depth: 10 million to 10.8 million CD4+, some 12 million CD8+ reads.

Profiles of TCR beta VDJ and CDR3 were generated from a genomic DNA template. One entry per CDR3 protein, called by TCRdb with MiXCR from the reads. The data hold under 200,000 distinct CDR3 sequences, with 55% to 70% observed a single time. The CDR3 length is 15 residues. V was pared by 2 bases and J by 1 base, with 9 bases between. CDR1 is SEHNR and CDR2 is FQNEAQ in the germline V gene (reference sequence). About this clonotype: Its antigen is undetermined.

Broader study findings: Common to patients and controls were about 31 CD8+ CDR3 sequences. Levels of CD8+ Simpson's diversity were not significantly distinct in patients versus controls.

This TCR derives from a human donor in good health. The J gene is TRBJ1-5, the V gene TRBV7-9; D is ambiguous. The source material was sorted CD4+, CD8+, or CD8+CD57+ T cells (not recorded which) from PBMCs. Written as DNA, the CDR3 is TGTGCCAGCAGCTTATCGTCGGGGAGCAATCAGCCCCAGCATTTT. This sequence encodes CASSLSSGSNQPQHF.